Below, 5 T cell receptor beta chains from the same sample are listed, as sequenced in a study of blood T cell repertoires in COVID-19. The repertoire was sequenced with immunoSEQ multiplex PCR; TCRdb's copy has only in-frame clones and lacks some. This table has 150,000 to 200,000 clones, about 84% appearing once. The sequenced material came from PBMCs or T cells enriched from blood (not recorded which). These receptors all come from a man aged 45 to 65 who had recovered from COVID-19.

The chain carries TRBV7-2 and TRBJ2-7; a weak D match, TRBD1 (6 bases). V lost 5 bases, J lost 2 bases, and 16 bases lay in between. The CDR3 extends over 15 amino acids. CDR1 is SGHTA and CDR2 is FQGNSA in the germline V gene. The CDR3 sequence: CASSANQQGPYEQYF. The DNA of the CDR3 is TGTGCCAGCAGCGCCAACCAACAGGGCCCCTACGAGCAGTACTTC.

The CDR3 DNA sequence: TGCGCCAGCAGCTTACAGGGAGGGTCCTACGAGCAGTACTTC. Its protein is CASSLQGGSYEQYF. This chain uses TRBV5-1 with TRBJ2-7, with a weak D call TRBD2 (7 bases). Germline assignment: CDR1 SGHRS and CDR2 YFSETQ. Between the trimmed V and J ends, which lost 2 bases and 1 base, there was a span of 10 bases. The CDR3 runs to 14 residues.

The V call is TRBV20-1, the J call TRBJ1-2, with D uncertain. Trimming removed 5 bases at V and 5 bases at J, with 6 bases between. The V gene's germline CDR1 is DFQATT and CDR2 SNEGSKA (reference sequence). The CDR3 is 10 residues long. The CDR3 loop reads CSAPSYGYTF. The CDR3 coding sequence is TGCAGTGCTCCCTCTTATGGCTACACCTTC.

The rearrangement links TRBV3-1 (or the pseudogene TRBV3-2) to TRBJ1-1; D may be TRBD1 (6 bases). CDR3 length equals 13 residues. V lost 4 bases and J lost 8, with 14 bases in between. CDR1 and CDR2 (germline): LGHDT, YNNKEL (reference sequence). CDR3 DNA: TGTGCCAGCAGCCGAAACAGGGAAGTCGAAGCTTTCTTT. It codes for CASSRNREVEAFF.

This chain connects TRBV10-3 to TRBJ1-3; D gene uncertain. Looked up from germline, CDR1 is ENHRY and CDR2 is SYGVKD. CDR3 length: 11 residues. Trimming removed 6 bases from V and 5 bases from J, with 5 bases in between. The CDR3 DNA sequence: TGTGCCATCAGACAGAGAAACACCATATATTTT. Protein: CAIRQRNTIYF.